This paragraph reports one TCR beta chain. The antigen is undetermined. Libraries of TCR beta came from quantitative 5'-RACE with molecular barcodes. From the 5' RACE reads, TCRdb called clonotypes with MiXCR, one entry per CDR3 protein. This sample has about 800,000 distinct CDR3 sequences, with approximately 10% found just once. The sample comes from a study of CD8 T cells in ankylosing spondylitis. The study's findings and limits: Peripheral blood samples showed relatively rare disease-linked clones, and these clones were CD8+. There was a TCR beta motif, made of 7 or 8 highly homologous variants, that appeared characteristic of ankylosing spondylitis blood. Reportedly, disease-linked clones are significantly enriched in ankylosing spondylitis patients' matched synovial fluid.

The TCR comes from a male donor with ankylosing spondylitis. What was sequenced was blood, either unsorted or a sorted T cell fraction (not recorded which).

DNA of the CDR3: TGTGCCAGCAGTCCGCAGGGACGATATAACTATGGCTACACCTTC. Residues: CASSPQGRYNYGYTF. The V call is TRBV27, the J call TRBJ1-2, with D possibly matching TRBD1 (5 bases). The CDR3 is made up of 15 amino acids. Germline V gene lookup returns CDR1 MNHEY and CDR2 SMNVEV (reference sequence). Deletions cut 5 bases from V and 1 base from J, with 14 bases between.